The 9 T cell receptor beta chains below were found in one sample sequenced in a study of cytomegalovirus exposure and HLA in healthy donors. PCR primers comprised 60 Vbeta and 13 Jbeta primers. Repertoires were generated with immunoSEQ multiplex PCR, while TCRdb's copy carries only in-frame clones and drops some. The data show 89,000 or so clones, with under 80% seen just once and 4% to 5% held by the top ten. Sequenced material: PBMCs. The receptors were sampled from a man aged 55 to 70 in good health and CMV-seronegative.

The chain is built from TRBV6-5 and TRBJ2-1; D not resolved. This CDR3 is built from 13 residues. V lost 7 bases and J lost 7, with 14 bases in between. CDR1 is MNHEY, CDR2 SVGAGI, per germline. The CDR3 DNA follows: TGTGCCAGCACCCCGGGTGGATGGAATGAGCAGTTCTTC. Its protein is CASTPGGWNEQFF.

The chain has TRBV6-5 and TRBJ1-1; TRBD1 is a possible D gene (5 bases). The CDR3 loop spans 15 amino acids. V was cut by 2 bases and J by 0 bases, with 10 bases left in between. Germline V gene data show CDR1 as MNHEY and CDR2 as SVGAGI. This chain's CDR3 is CASSYKGLMNTEAFF. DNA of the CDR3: TGTGCCAGCAGTTACAAGGGACTCATGAACACTGAAGCTTTCTTT.

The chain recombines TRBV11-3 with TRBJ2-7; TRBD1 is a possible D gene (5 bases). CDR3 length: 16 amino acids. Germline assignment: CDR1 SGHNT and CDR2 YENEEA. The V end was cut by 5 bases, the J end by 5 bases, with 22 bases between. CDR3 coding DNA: TGTGCCAGCAGCCCCGGGCAGGGTGCTTCCCTAGACGAGCAGTACTTC. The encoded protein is CASSPGQGASLDEQYF.

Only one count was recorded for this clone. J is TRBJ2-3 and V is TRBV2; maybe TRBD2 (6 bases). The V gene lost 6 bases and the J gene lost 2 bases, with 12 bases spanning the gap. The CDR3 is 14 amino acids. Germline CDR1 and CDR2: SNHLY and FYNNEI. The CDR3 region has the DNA TGTGCCAGCAGGGCGGGACCACCCACAGATACGCAGTATTTT. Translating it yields CASRAGPPTDTQYF.

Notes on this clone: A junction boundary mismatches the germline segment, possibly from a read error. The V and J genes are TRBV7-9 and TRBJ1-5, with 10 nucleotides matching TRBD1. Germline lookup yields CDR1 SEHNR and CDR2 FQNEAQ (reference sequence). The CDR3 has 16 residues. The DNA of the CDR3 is TGTTCCAGCAGCTCCTCGGATGAAGACAGGGGGCTGCCCCAGCATTTT. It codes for CSSSSSDEDRGLPQHF.

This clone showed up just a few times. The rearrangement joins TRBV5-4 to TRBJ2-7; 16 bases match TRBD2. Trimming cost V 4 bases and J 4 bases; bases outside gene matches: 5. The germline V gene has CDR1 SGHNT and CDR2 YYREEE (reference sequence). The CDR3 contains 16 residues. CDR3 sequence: CASSQGTSGGAYEQYF. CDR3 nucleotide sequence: TGTGCCAGCAGCCAGGGGACTAGCGGGGGGGCTTACGAGCAGTACTTC. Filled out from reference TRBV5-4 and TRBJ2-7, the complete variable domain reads ETGVTQSPTHLIKTRGQQVTLRCSSQSGHNTVSWYQQALGQGPQFIFQYYREEENGRGNFPPRFSGLQFPNYSSELNVNALELDDSALYLCASSQGTSGGAYEQYFGPGTRLTVT.

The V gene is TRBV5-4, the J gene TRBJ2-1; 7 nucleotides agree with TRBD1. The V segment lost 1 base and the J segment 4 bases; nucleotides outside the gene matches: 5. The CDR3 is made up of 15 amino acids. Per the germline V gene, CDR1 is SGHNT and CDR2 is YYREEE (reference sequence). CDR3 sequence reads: CASSLLGQIYNEQFF. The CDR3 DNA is TGTGCCAGCAGCTTGTTGGGACAGATATACAATGAGCAGTTCTTC.

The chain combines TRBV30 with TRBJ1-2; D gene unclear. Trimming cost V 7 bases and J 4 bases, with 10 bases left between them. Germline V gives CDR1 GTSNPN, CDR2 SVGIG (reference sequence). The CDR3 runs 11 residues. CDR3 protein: CASPRPYGYTF. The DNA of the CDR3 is TGTGCCTCCCCGAGGCCCTATGGCTACACCTTC.

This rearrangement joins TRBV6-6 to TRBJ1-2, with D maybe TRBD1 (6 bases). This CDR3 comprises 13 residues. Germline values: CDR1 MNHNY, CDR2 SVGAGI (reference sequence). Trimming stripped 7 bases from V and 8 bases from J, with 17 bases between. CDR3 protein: CASTLTGSEGYTF. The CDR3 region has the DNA TGTGCCAGCACTCTCACAGGGTCCGAGGGCTACACCTTC.